This passage covers 11 T cell receptor beta chains from one sample sequenced in a study of T cells after yellow fever vaccination. One entry per CDR3 protein results from TCRdb running MiXCR on the 5' RACE reads. Of around 590,000 distinct CDR3 sequences listed, about 12% are singletons. This specimen consisted of PBMCs, obtained on the day of the yellow fever booster vaccination. The receptors derive from a man between 25 and 39 years old who received the YFV17D yellow fever vaccine.

This clonotype was seen more than once but under ten times. This chain links TRBV29-1 with TRBJ2-5, with TRBD2 as a possible D gene (6 bases). This CDR3 contains 12 residues. CDR1 and CDR2 (germline): SQVTM, ANQGSEA. V was cut by 3 bases and J by 6 bases, with 11 bases left in between. CDR3 sequence (DNA): TGCAGCGTTGACTCGGGGGACCAGACCCAGTACTTC. It yields the protein CSVDSGDQTQYF.

This clonotype was picked up many times. The chain is built from TRBV20-1 and TRBJ2-3, with TRBD1 matching over 9 bases. This CDR3 comprises 15 residues. V was clipped by 5 bases and J by 8 bases; unmatched bases: 14. Germline V gene sequence: CDR1 DFQATT, CDR2 SNEGSKA (reference sequence). The CDR3 nucleotides are TGCAGTGCTGGCAACCCCGGGACAGGGATGTTTACGCAGTATTTT. Encoded protein: CSAGNPGTGMFTQYF.

The V and J genes are TRBV3-1 and TRBJ2-5; 11 bases agree with TRBD2. Germline CDR1 is LGHDT and CDR2 is YNNKEL (reference sequence). The CDR3 covers 17 residues. Losses at the gene ends were 5 bases for V and 5 bases for J; bases not matched to a gene: 13. CDR3 DNA: TGTGCCAGCAGCTATCTGGGACTAGCGGCTTATAGGGAGACCCAGTACTTC. Protein: CASSYLGLAAYRETQYF.

The CDR3, as DNA: TGTGCCATCAGTGGGGGACAGGCTGAAAAACTGTTTTTT. Its translation is CAISGGQAEKLFF. The chain uses TRBV10-3 and TRBJ1-4; 8 bases agree with TRBD1. Germline CDR1 and CDR2: ENHRY and SYGVKD. J gave up 7 bases and V 4 bases, and 2 bases lay outside the gene matches. The CDR3 sequence is 13 residues long.

The V gene is TRBV18, the J gene TRBJ2-5; D is undetermined. This CDR3 region has 16 residues. Germline loops: CDR1 KGHSH, CDR2 LQKENI. V lost 2 bases and J lost 2, with 15 bases in between. The CDR3 region is CASSPTPTPSQETQYF. The CDR3, as DNA: TGTGCCAGCTCACCAACTCCGACACCGTCACAAGAGACCCAGTACTTC. The complete variable domain, with remaining parts taken from reference TRBV18 and TRBJ2-5, reads NAGVMQNPRHLVRRRGQEARLRCSPMKGHSHVYWYRQLPEEGLKFMVYLQKENIIDESGMPKERFSAEFPKEGPSILRIQQVVRGDSAAYFCASSPTPTPSQETQYFGPGTRLLVL.

CDR3 sequence reads: CASKDSSSETQYF. CDR3 coding DNA: TGCGCCAGCAAGGACAGCTCGTCGGAGACCCAGTACTTC. The chain employs TRBV5-1 and TRBJ2-5; tentative D call: TRBD1 (6 bases). The CDR3 is 13 residues long. The ends were cut back, 6 bases at V and 5 bases at J, with 14 bases in the middle. Per the germline V gene, CDR1 is SGHRS and CDR2 is YFSETQ. The variable domain in full, with the rest retrieved from reference TRBV5-1 and TRBJ2-5, is KAGVTQTPRYLIKTRGQQVTLSCSPISGHRSVSWYQQTPGQGLQFLFEYFSETQRNKGNFPGRFSGRQFSNSRSEMNVSTLELGDSALYLCASKDSSSETQYFGPGTRLLVL.

This clonotype was detected only a few times. The CDR3 DNA is TGTGCCAGCTCGCGAGTAACAAGAGGGTCAGATACGCAGTATTTT. Amino acids: CASSRVTRGSDTQYF. The chain joins TRBV18 to TRBJ2-3, with a tentative D call TRBD2 (5 bases). The V and J ends lost 6 bases and 4 bases respectively, with 17 bases between them. This CDR3 spans 15 amino acids. Germline CDR1 is KGHSH and CDR2 is LQKENI.

Ten or more counts support this clonotype. V usage is TRBV11-2 and J usage is TRBJ2-7; no firm D call. This CDR3 is built from 16 residues. V dropped 6 bases and J dropped 0 bases, with 18 bases sitting between them. CDR1 SGHAT and CDR2 FQNNGV come from the germline V gene. The CDR3 DNA reads as TGTGCCAGCAGATCCTTCAGGACGAGTCACTCCTACGAGCAGTACTTC. As protein: CASRSFRTSHSYEQYF.

There are a few counts of this clonotype. V is TRBV20-1 and J is TRBJ2-3, with 10 bases lining up with TRBD2. J lost 3 bases, V lost 5 bases, and 5 bases had no gene match. Germline V gene data show CDR1 as DFQATT and CDR2 as SNEGSKA (reference sequence). This CDR3 has 14 residues. For the CDR3, the DNA is TGCAGTGCTGCCCCGGGACTAGCGACAGATACGCAGTATTTT. It yields the protein CSAAPGLATDTQYF.

The chain carries TRBV21-1 and TRBJ2-7. TRBV21-1 is designated a pseudogene. The CDR3 length is 14 residues. Here the CDR3 reads CASSKQTDSYEQYF. The CDR3 region has the DNA TGTGCCAGCAGCAAGCAGACCGATTCCTACGAGCAGTACTTC.

The V and J genes are TRBV15 and TRBJ2-5; TRBD2 matches 7 bases. The CDR3 has 15 amino acids. The V and J ends lost 5 bases and 3 bases, in that order; junction bases with no gene match: 9. Germline-derived CDR1 and CDR2 are LNHNV and YYDKDF (reference sequence). CDR3 nucleotides: TGTGCCACCAGCGTTGCGGGAGCCGGGGAAGAGACCCAGTACTTC. The encoded protein is CATSVAGAGEETQYF.